This T cell receptor delta chain was sequenced for a study of Vδ1+ human thymocytes. This clone was counted between two and nine times. No antigen is known for it. Vdelta1+ thymocyte sorts reached between about 97% and 99.6% purity. Extracted RNA was reverse transcribed into cDNA. Pooled V-gene forward primers with one constant-region reverse primer generated the CDR3 amplicons by multiplex PCR. TCRdb reanalyzed the multiplex PCR reads using CATT. The profile shows roughly 55,000 delta-chain clones, approximately 15% of them singletons. Broader study findings: In the thymus, TRG and TRD repertoires looked highly polyclonal with Gaussian CDR3 lengths.

The germline gives CDR1 TSWWSYY, CDR2 QGS. V shed 0 bases, J shed 4 bases, and the junction held 8 bases outside the gene matches. The CDR3 extends over 18 amino acids. The rearrangement uses TRDV1 and TRDJ2; TRDD3 matches at 10 bases. Sample: Vdelta1+ gamma-delta thymocytes from the thymus. As to subset: FACS-sorted CD3+ TCRalphabeta- TCRVdelta1+ TCRVdelta2- thymocytes. This TCR derives from a boy in the first two years of life who had congenital heart surgery. The CDR3 sequence: CALGELPATGGWTAQLFF. The CDR3 region has the DNA TGTGCTCTTGGGGAACTACCGGCTACTGGGGGATGGACAGCACAACTCTTCTTT.